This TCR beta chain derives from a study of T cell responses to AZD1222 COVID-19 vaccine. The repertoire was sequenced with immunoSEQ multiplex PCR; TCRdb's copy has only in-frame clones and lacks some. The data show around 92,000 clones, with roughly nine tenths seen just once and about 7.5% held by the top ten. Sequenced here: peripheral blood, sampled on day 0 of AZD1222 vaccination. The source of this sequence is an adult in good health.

CDR3 sequence: CASSVAAGGLEQYF. The DNA of the CDR3 is TGTGCCAGCAGCGTAGCGGCAGGGGGGCTAGAGCAGTACTTC. The gene calls are TRBV9 and TRBJ2-7; a possible D gene is TRBD1 (7 bases). The CDR3 sequence is 14 residues long. CDR1 is SGDLS, CDR2 YYNGEE, per germline. The V and J ends lost 0 bases and 7 bases respectively, with 14 bases between them. Supplemented by reference TRBV9 and TRBJ2-7, the full variable domain reads DSGVTQTPKHLITATGQRVTLRCSPRSGDLSVYWYQQSLDQGLQFLIQYYNGEERAKGNILERFSAQQFPDLHSELNLSSLELGDSALYFCASSVAAGGLEQYFGPGTRLTVT.